The T cell receptor (beta chain) described here comes from a study of T cells in Graves' hyperthyroidism and ophthalmopathy. CDR1 KGHDR and CDR2 SFDVKD come from the germline V gene. V shed 3 bases, J shed 1 base, and the junction held 2 bases outside the gene matches. The CDR3 contains 16 residues. The CDR3 regions of TCR beta were amplified from RNA transcripts. The TCR CDR3 was amplified in a first-round RT-PCR using the HTBI primer set. Via MiXCR, TCRdb re-called the multiplex PCR reads, giving one row per CDR3 protein. The table includes about 580,000 distinct CDR3 sequences, roughly 13% detected once.

This clonotype originated in a woman aged 25 to 45 with Graves' hyperthyroidism that later progressed to Graves' ophthalmopathy. The rearrangement joins TRBV24-1 to TRBJ2-1; TRBD1 matches 10 bases. Sequenced input: blood. CDR3 sequence (DNA): TGTGCCACCAGTGATCCGGGACAGGGGTCCTACAATGAGCAGTTCTTC. It yields the protein CATSDPGQGSYNEQFF.